These 2 T cell receptor beta chains share one sample of origin, sequenced in a study of T cell repertoires in cytomegalovirus infection. TCRdb called the reads again in MiXCR, with one record for every CDR3 protein. The sample contains a few hundred thousand distinct CDR3 sequences, 9.5% of which appear only once. Input material: PBMCs. These receptors originate from a human donor in good health (CMV status not recorded). Some clones in this sample may be carry-over from other donors' samples.

This clonotype has ten or more counts. This chain links TRBV28 with TRBJ2-1; 7 bases map to TRBD2. Germline-derived CDR1 and CDR2 are MDHEN and SYDVKM. This CDR3 comprises 13 residues. The V gene end was trimmed by 4 bases and the J gene end by 8 bases; junction bases not matched to a gene: 5. CDR3: CASSWEGRDEQFF. DNA for the CDR3: TGTGCCAGCAGTTGGGAGGGCCGGGATGAGCAGTTCTTC.

This clonotype was detected ten times or more. The CDR3 here is CASSREGGSNQPQHF. CDR3 in DNA: TGTGCCAGCAGTCGAGAGGGCGGTAGCAATCAGCCCCAGCATTTT. The chain couples TRBV7-2 to TRBJ1-5, with D hard to call. Between the trimmed V and J ends, which lost 6 bases and 0 bases, there was a span of 12 bases. This CDR3 has 15 residues. CDR1 is SGHTA and CDR2 is FQGNSA in the germline V gene.